This entry describes one T cell receptor beta chain. The data were taken from a study of blood T cell repertoires in COVID-19. About the research overall: Nucleic acid was either cDNA or gDNA, and it came from T cells, B-cell-depleted T cells, or PBMCs.

Methods used by the authors: Nucleated cell number was recorded as an estimate derived from reference gene primer amplification. Some clones are missing from TCRdb's copy, which holds only in-frame ones; the method was immunoSEQ multiplex PCR. That table furnishes V, J and clone size, whereas the DNA furnished D and trimming. The repertoire holds 410,000 or so clones, with 89% as singletons. The length of the CDR3 is 15 residues. The ends lost 1 base at V and 2 bases at J; junction bases unmatched: 2. Germline values: CDR1 MDHEN, CDR2 SYDVKM. The sequencing input was peripheral blood. The genes are TRBV28 and TRBJ2-1; 7 bases match TRBD1. This clonotype originated in a woman aged 35 to 49 with COVID-19, enrolled during active disease. The CDR3 DNA is TGTGCCAGCAGTTTATTAGGGGGCACCTACAATGAGCAGTTCTTC. Residues: CASSLLGGTYNEQFF.